The TCR beta chain described here comes from a study of PD-1 blockade in mismatch repair-deficient tumors. The data were produced by immunoSEQ multiplex PCR, yet TCRdb's version contains in-frame clones alone and is incomplete. The sample consists of about 68,000 clones, roughly 80% of them appearing once. This CDR3 has 15 residues. Trimming took 3 bases from V and 8 from J, leaving 17 bases between them. Per the germline V gene, CDR1 is SNHLY and CDR2 is FYNNEI. The rearrangement uses TRBV2 and TRBJ2-1; D uncertain. The clonotype originates from an adult with mismatch repair-deficient cancer. Sequences were derived from peripheral blood, sampled 2 weeks after starting pembrolizumab. This chain's CDR3 is CASSDSGAALDEQFF. DNA of the CDR3: TGTGCCAGCAGTGATTCGGGTGCAGCTTTGGATGAGCAGTTCTTC.